This T cell receptor beta chain appears in the sequencing data of a study of OX40 agonist ivuxolimab in advanced cancers. For the study at large: The mean age was roughly 60 years, ranging from about 20 to 79, with over 70% of participants male. Partial responses, seen in three patients, involved one hepatocellular carcinoma and two cutaneous melanomas.

Comment on this clone: Its cognate antigen is unknown.

Only in-frame clones appear in the TCRdb table, and some are missing; sequencing was by immunoSEQ multiplex PCR. The table has more than 20,000 clones, about 89% seen once; the top ten hold 58%. Study outcomes and limitations: No antigen was identified for the clonally expanded peripheral T cells.

The material sequenced was CD4+ or CD8+ T cells sorted from blood, taken in a trial of the OX40 agonist ivuxolimab. The origin of this receptor is an adult with an advanced solid tumor such as melanoma, head and neck, liver or kidney cancer.

CDR3 residues: CASSPRAWGDTGELFF. CDR3 nucleotide sequence: TGCGCCAGCAGCCCGAGGGCTTGGGGGGACACCGGGGAGCTGTTTTTT. This chain links TRBV4-1 with TRBJ2-2; a possible D gene is TRBD2 (6 bases). The ends were cut back, 4 bases at V and 3 bases at J, with 15 bases in the middle. This CDR3 spans 16 amino acids. Germline V lookup: CDR1 MGHRA, CDR2 YSYEKL.